A selection of T cell receptor beta chains follows, all from one sample in a study of cytomegalovirus exposure and HLA in healthy donors. Clones were sequenced by immunoSEQ multiplex PCR, and TCRdb holds only the in-frame ones, with some missing. The sample has under 400,000 clones; 86% are singletons. Sequences were obtained from PBMCs. All receptors come from a woman in her late teens or twenties in good health and CMV-seronegative. Both conserved end residues are part of each CDR3. A D gene is named only where the DNA matches it firmly. Expanded clones are given a class, and other clones once, few, many or no size at all.

V gene: TRBV28; J gene: TRBJ2-1; D gene: TRBD2; clone size: NA; CDR3 protein: CASSPRLLAGGRGEQFF; CDR3 DNA: TGTGCCAGCAGTCCCCGTCTACTAGCGGGGGGTCGGGGTGAGCAGTTCTTC
V gene: TRBV6-5; J gene: TRBJ1-2; D gene: NA; clone size: NA; CDR3 protein: CASSYIGQGNPGYTF; CDR3 DNA: TGTGCCAGCAGTTACATAGGGCAGGGAAACCCTGGCTACACCTTC
V gene: TRBV6-5; J gene: TRBJ2-7; D gene: TRBD1; clone size: NA; CDR3 protein: CASRKGTATPYEQYF; CDR3 DNA: TGTGCCAGCAGGAAAGGGACAGCTACCCCCTACGAGCAGTACTTC
V gene: TRBV28; J gene: TRBJ1-4; D gene: TRBD1; clone size: few; CDR3 protein: CASSVNRGGAREKLFF; CDR3 DNA: TGTGCCAGCAGTGTAAACCGAGGGGGCGCGCGGGAAAAACTGTTTTTT
V gene: TRBV5-1; J gene: TRBJ2-3; D gene: NA; clone size: NA; CDR3 protein: CASSRGLNPPTDTQYF; CDR3 DNA: TGCGCCAGCAGCCGCGGACTGAATCCGCCAACAGATACGCAGTATTTT
V gene: TRBV28; J gene: TRBJ2-7; D gene: NA; clone size: NA; CDR3 protein: CASGRGYYEQYF; CDR3 DNA: TGTGCCAGCGGCAGGGGATACTACGAGCAGTACTTC
V gene: TRBV7-9; J gene: TRBJ2-7; D gene: NA; clone size: NA; CDR3 protein: CASSLVTIEQYF; CDR3 DNA: TGTGCCAGCAGCTTAGTTACAATCGAGCAGTACTTC
V gene: TRBV7-9; J gene: TRBJ2-7; D gene: NA; clone size: NA; CDR3 protein: CASREDGEHRTPYEQYF; CDR3 DNA: TGTGCCAGCAGGGAGGATGGGGAACACCGAACCCCCTACGAGCAGTACTTC
V gene: TRBV2; J gene: TRBJ2-7; D gene: NA; clone size: NA; CDR3 protein: CASSDFEGGYEQYF; CDR3 DNA: TGTGCCAGCAGTGATTTTGAGGGAGGTTACGAGCAGTACTTC
V gene: TRBV6-5; J gene: TRBJ1-2; D gene: TRBD1; clone size: few; CDR3 protein: CASRSDRGYYGYTF; CDR3 DNA: TGTGCCAGCAGATCAGACAGGGGATACTATGGCTACACCTTC
V gene: TRBV2; J gene: TRBJ2-7; D gene: NA; clone size: few; CDR3 protein: CASSDVTYEQYF; CDR3 DNA: TGTGCCAGCAGTGACGTAACCTACGAGCAGTACTTC
V gene: TRBV25-1; J gene: TRBJ2-5; D gene: NA; clone size: NA; CDR3 protein: CASSEFGASAETQYF; CDR3 DNA: TGTGCCAGCAGTGAATTTGGCGCTAGCGCGGAGACCCAGTACTTC
V gene: TRBV28; J gene: TRBJ2-2; D gene: TRBD2; clone size: NA; CDR3 protein: CATLAGANTGELFF; CDR3 DNA: TGTGCCACCTTAGCGGGGGCGAACACCGGGGAGCTGTTTTTT
V gene: TRBV19; J gene: TRBJ2-2; D gene: TRBD1; clone size: NA; CDR3 protein: CASSIGDRGPGTGELFF; CDR3 DNA: TGTGCCAGTAGTATCGGGGACAGGGGCCCAGGGACCGGGGAGCTGTTTTTT
V gene: TRBV2; J gene: TRBJ2-6; D gene: NA; clone size: NA; CDR3 protein: CASSDAGLGANVLTF; CDR3 DNA: TGTGCCAGCAGTGACGCTGGGCTTGGGGCCAACGTCCTGACTTTC
V gene: TRBV27; J gene: TRBJ2-3; D gene: TRBD2; clone size: NA; CDR3 protein: CASRRLADHTDTQYF; CDR3 DNA: TGTGCCAGCAGGAGACTAGCGGACCACACAGATACGCAGTATTTT
V gene: TRBV19; J gene: TRBJ1-1; D gene: NA; clone size: NA; CDR3 protein: CASSTHGGITEAFF; CDR3 DNA: TGTGCCAGTAGTACCCACGGGGGGATCACTGAAGCTTTCTTT
V gene: TRBV7-8; J gene: TRBJ1-1; D gene: NA; clone size: NA; CDR3 protein: CASRGDTEAFF; CDR3 DNA: TGTGCCAGCAGGGGTGACACGGAAGCTTTCTTT
V gene: TRBV5-1; J gene: TRBJ2-7; D gene: NA; clone size: NA; CDR3 protein: CASSLTSQTYEQYF; CDR3 DNA: TGCGCCAGCAGCTTGACTAGCCAAACCTACGAGCAGTACTTC
V gene: TRBV19; J gene: TRBJ1-5; D gene: TRBD1; clone size: NA; CDR3 protein: CASSTVGTVGNQPQHF; CDR3 DNA: TGTGCCAGTAGTACCGTCGGGACAGTAGGCAATCAGCCCCAGCATTTT
V gene: TRBV2; J gene: TRBJ2-2; D gene: TRBD2; clone size: few; CDR3 protein: CASRGLAGEAGELFF; CDR3 DNA: TGTGCCAGCAGAGGACTAGCGGGAGAGGCCGGGGAGCTGTTTTTT
V gene: TRBV10-3; J gene: TRBJ1-5; D gene: NA; clone size: NA; CDR3 protein: CAISEAGVVNQPQHF; CDR3 DNA: TGTGCCATCAGTGAAGCGGGAGTAGTCAATCAGCCCCAGCATTTT